This T cell receptor (beta chain) stems from a study of shared T cell receptors in the human thymus. V was trimmed by 7 bases and J by 4 bases, leaving 11 bases between them. The CDR3 extends over 11 amino acids. The germline gives CDR1 SQVTM, CDR2 ANQGSEA. Clones were read by immunoSEQ multiplex PCR, and TCRdb kept only the in-frame ones, dropping some. The sample lists hundreds of thousands of clones, 85% to 90% occurring once. The same specimen was also included in a second study, on human thymus T cells. That work contributes: Thymus tissue for the work was resected from patients undergoing corrective heart surgery.

Material for sequencing was thymocytes. The chain links TRBV29-1 to TRBJ2-7, with D possibly matching TRBD2 (5 bases). The receptor's source is a boy under three years old with a congenital heart defect. The CDR3 is CSGTFTYEQYF. CDR3 DNA sequence: TGCAGCGGGACTTTCACGTACGAGCAGTACTTC.